One and the same sample provided the 29 T cell receptor beta chains below, sequenced in a study of shared clonotypes between healthy human individuals. The method was immunoSEQ multiplex PCR; TCRdb's version includes in-frame clones alone and lacks a portion of them. The data show hundreds of thousands of clones, with 74% seen just once and roughly 1.7% held by the top ten. Sequencing was carried out using memory CD4+ T cells sorted from blood. The subset here: CD45RA-negative fraction. These receptors were collected from a woman aged 25 to 39 in good health.

This chain joins TRBV6-6 and TRBJ1-5; D gene uncertain. The CDR3 extends over 13 amino acids. The germline gives CDR1 MNHNY, CDR2 SVGAGI (reference sequence). With 6 bases removed from V and 3 bases from J, the gap between germline ends came to 9 bases. The CDR3 sequence: CASRTDHNQPQHF. For the CDR3, the DNA is TGTGCCAGCAGGACCGATCACAATCAGCCCCAGCATTTT.

The chain is built from TRBV15 and TRBJ1-2; maybe TRBD1 (5 bases). CDR1 LNHNV and CDR2 YYDKDF come from the germline V gene (reference sequence). Trimming removed 2 bases from V and 0 bases from J, with 19 bases in between. The CDR3 extends over 18 amino acids. CDR3 sequence reads: CATSRPRAGSTANYGYTF. In DNA form, the CDR3 reads TGTGCCACCAGCAGACCCAGAGCAGGGAGCACGGCTAACTATGGCTACACCTTC. The whole variable domain, remainder taken from reference TRBV15 and TRBJ1-2, is DAMVIQNPRYQVTQFGKPVTLSCSQTLNHNVMYWYQQKSSQAPKLLFHYYDKDFNNEADTPDNFQSRRPNTSFCFLDIRSPGLGDTAMYLCATSRPRAGSTANYGYTFGSGTRLTVV.

The chain joins TRBV28 to TRBJ2-6; D is perhaps TRBD1 (5 bases). The CDR3 runs to 17 residues. CDR1 and CDR2 (germline): MDHEN, SYDVKM. V lost 6 bases to trimming and J lost 0 bases, with 15 bases between them. The CDR3 reads CASRRQMANSGANVLTF. DNA for the CDR3: TGTGCCAGCAGACGACAGATGGCTAACTCTGGGGCCAACGTCCTGACTTTC.

The J gene is TRBJ1-4, the V gene TRBV5-5, with D hard to call. Germline V gene lookup returns CDR1 SGHKS and CDR2 YYEKEE (reference sequence). The V gene lost 2 bases and the J gene lost 0 bases, with 11 bases spanning the gap. CDR3 length: 16 amino acids. CDR3 protein: CASSFLTHATNEKLFF. CDR3 in DNA: TGTGCCAGCAGCTTTCTGACTCATGCAACTAATGAAAAACTGTTTTTT.

The chain combines TRBV6-1 with TRBJ1-5; D is ambiguous. CDR3 length: 13 residues. Trimming pared 2 bases from V and 0 bases from J, leaving 2 bases between. In germline, CDR1 is MNHNS, CDR2 SASEGT. For the CDR3, the DNA is TGTGCCAGCAGTGAATTTAGCAATCAGCCCCAGCATTTT. Amino acids: CASSEFSNQPQHF.

The gene calls are TRBV5-1 and TRBJ2-7; 13 bases map to TRBD2. Trimming cost V 0 bases and J 3 bases; bases outside gene matches: 9. There are 18 residues in the CDR3. From germline, CDR1 is SGHRS and CDR2 YFSETQ. CDR3 sequence (DNA): TGCGCCAGCAGCTTGGTTTCAGGGTGGACTAGCGGGAGCTACGAGCAGTACTTC. Its translation is CASSLVSGWTSGSYEQYF. The whole variable domain, remainder taken from reference TRBV5-1 and TRBJ2-7, is KAGVTQTPRYLIKTRGQQVTLSCSPISGHRSVSWYQQTPGQGLQFLFEYFSETQRNKGNFPGRFSGRQFSNSRSEMNVSTLELGDSALYLCASSLVSGWTSGSYEQYFGPGTRLTVT.

This clone appeared many times. J is TRBJ1-2 and V is TRBV6-4; D gene uncertain. CDR1 is MRHNA and CDR2 is SNTAGT in the germline V gene. The V gene lost 5 bases and the J gene lost 8 bases, with 15 bases spanning the gap. This CDR3 spans 13 amino acids. CDR3 in amino acids: CASSPGNAEGYTF. CDR3 in DNA: TGTGCCAGCAGTCCCGGGAACGCAGAGGGCTACACCTTC.

This clone was found a few times. The chain combines TRBV9 with TRBJ1-3; unclear D gene. This CDR3 has 14 amino acids. Germline V lookup: CDR1 SGDLS, CDR2 YYNGEE. Trimming took 3 bases from V and 1 from J, leaving 8 bases between them. The CDR3 reads CASSEAFSGNTIYF. As DNA, the CDR3 is TGTGCCAGCAGCGAAGCTTTTTCTGGAAACACCATATATTTT.

The chain couples TRBV2 to TRBJ2-5; 8 bases line up with TRBD1. Germline trimming cut 7 bases from V and 7 bases from J; bases unmatched to any gene: 14. In germline, CDR1 is SNHLY, CDR2 FYNNEI. This CDR3 region has 15 residues. CDR3 sequence reads: CASKPDRDSRRTQYF. CDR3 bases: TGTGCCAGCAAACCGGACAGGGACTCGCGCCGGACCCAGTACTTC. Full variable domain (missing parts from reference TRBV2 and TRBJ2-5): EPEVTQTPSHQVTQMGQEVILRCVPISNHLYFYWYRQILGQKVEFLVSFYNNEISEKSEIFDDQFSVERPDGSNFTLKIRSTKLEDSAMYFCASKPDRDSRRTQYFGPGTRLLVL.

J is TRBJ2-7 and V is TRBV6-1; the match to TRBD1 covers 7 bases. The J segment lost 6 bases and the V segment lost 4 bases, leaving 9 bases of the junction unmatched. This CDR3 contains 14 residues. Germline V gene lookup returns CDR1 MNHNS and CDR2 SASEGT. The DNA for the CDR3 is TGTGCCAGCAGTGGAACGACAGGGCGGAGCGAGCAGTACTTC. Its protein product is CASSGTTGRSEQYF.

The chain recombines TRBV28 with TRBJ2-7, with D perhaps matching TRBD1 or TRBD2 (5 bases each). The germline CDR1 and CDR2 sequences are MDHEN and SYDVKM. The CDR3 is 14 residues long. Between the trimmed V and J ends, which lost 7 bases and 3 bases, there was a span of 16 bases. As DNA, the CDR3 is TGTGCCAGCACCAGGCTGGGGGTGAACTACGAGCAGTACTTC. This sequence encodes CASTRLGVNYEQYF.

This clone has just one count. This chain joins TRBV28 and TRBJ2-7; TRBD2 is a possible D gene (5 bases). Germline V gives CDR1 MDHEN, CDR2 SYDVKM. V lost 5 bases and J lost 2, with 10 bases in between. This CDR3 has 13 amino acids. CDR3 sequence: CASSTTGAYEQYF. The CDR3 DNA sequence: TGTGCCAGCAGTACTACCGGGGCCTACGAGCAGTACTTC.

This clone was seen more than once but under ten times. J is TRBJ1-5 and V is TRBV15; D not resolved. Germline lookup yields CDR1 LNHNV and CDR2 YYDKDF (reference sequence). V was shortened by 0 bases and J by 0 bases, with 12 bases between the two germline ends. There are 17 residues in the CDR3. DNA of the CDR3: TGTGCCACCAGCAGAGATGTGGCAGGCGTTAGCAATCAGCCCCAGCATTTT. It specifies CATSRDVAGVSNQPQHF.

V usage is TRBV5-6 and J usage is TRBJ2-7, with D possibly matching TRBD2 (6 bases). Trimming shortened V by 0 bases and J by 0 bases, and 19 bases separated the two germline ends. CDR1 SGHDT and CDR2 YYEEEE come from the germline V gene. The CDR3 has 18 residues. CDR3 amino acids: CASSLDGRLERNSYEQYF. The CDR3 bases are TGTGCCAGCAGCTTGGACGGAAGACTAGAGCGGAACTCCTACGAGCAGTACTTC.

The chain joins TRBV28 to TRBJ1-4; D is unclear. This CDR3 contains 19 residues. The germline V and J ends were trimmed by 3 bases and 5 bases, with 25 bases remaining between them. The germline CDR1 and CDR2 sequences are MDHEN and SYDVKM. This chain's CDR3 is CASSFYTARTESTNEKLFF. DNA of the CDR3: TGTGCCAGCAGTTTTTACACCGCGAGGACGGAAAGCACCAATGAAAAACTGTTTTTT.

This clone was detected only a few times. V gene TRBV6-4 combines with J gene TRBJ2-7, with TRBD2 identical over 10 bases. CDR3 length: 16 residues. Germline V gene lookup returns CDR1 MRHNA and CDR2 SNTAGT. The J segment lost 5 bases and the V segment lost 4 bases, leaving 11 bases of the junction unmatched. The CDR3 sequence: CASSANTGLAHDEQYF. CDR3 nucleotides: TGTGCCAGCAGTGCTAACACGGGACTAGCGCATGACGAGCAGTACTTC.

With respect to this clone: Within the sample, other DNA sequences also encode this same CDR3. The rearrangement links TRBV5-8 to TRBJ1-4; the D gene is possibly TRBD1 (5 bases). CDR1 and CDR2 from the germline V gene are SGHTS and YDEGEE. The CDR3 consists of 13 residues. Between the trimmed V and J ends, which lost 4 bases and 4 bases, there was a span of 8 bases. The CDR3 DNA reads TGTGCCAGCAGCGGGGGTCTTAATGAAAAACTGTTTTTT. It translates to CASSGGLNEKLFF.

The V and J genes are TRBV30 and TRBJ2-5, with 8 bases lining up with TRBD2. Germline V CDR1 and CDR2: GTSNPN, SVGIG (reference sequence). V dropped 2 bases and J dropped 5; count of bases not matched to a gene: 19. This CDR3 has 18 residues. Here the CDR3 DNA reads TGTGCCTGGAGTCCTACCACCCCCACTAGCGGCCCCTTGGAGACCCAGTACTTC. Residues: CAWSPTTPTSGPLETQYF.

The J gene is TRBJ1-2, the V gene TRBV4-1; unclear D gene. The CDR3 extends over 17 amino acids. Trimming stripped 0 bases from V and 4 bases from J, with 18 bases between. Germline V gene sequence: CDR1 MGHRA, CDR2 YSYEKL. Written as DNA, the CDR3 is TGCGCCAGCAGCCAAGATGTAGGGCAGGCGATACTCTATGGCTACACCTTC. Translated: CASSQDVGQAILYGYTF.

The table lists this clone with a count of one. The rearrangement joins TRBV6-1 to TRBJ2-7; D possibly corresponds to TRBD1 (6 bases). The germline V gene encodes CDR1 MNHNS and CDR2 SASEGT. The ends were cut back, 2 bases at V and 4 bases at J, with 12 bases in the middle. The length of the CDR3 is 14 residues. DNA for the CDR3: TGTGCCAGCAGTGAAATGGACAGATTATACGAGCAGTACTTC. Translating gives CASSEMDRLYEQYF.

The CDR3 DNA follows: TGTGCCAGCAGCCACAAACGAGGGAGGGTCACTGAAGCTTTCTTT. This encodes CASSHKRGRVTEAFF. V and J are TRBV14 and TRBJ1-1, with no clear D. CDR3 size: 15 residues. Looked up from germline, CDR1 is SGHDN and CDR2 is FVKESK. V gave up 3 bases and J gave up 4 bases, with 15 bases separating them.

The sample holds a few counts of this clone. The gene calls are TRBV6-6 and TRBJ2-2; a weak D match, TRBD1 (6 bases). V was cut by 5 bases and J by 0 bases, with 13 bases left in between. Germline V CDR1 and CDR2: MNHNY, SVGAGI (reference sequence). This CDR3 spans 16 amino acids. CDR3 bases: TGTGCCAGCAGTCGAGCCGGACAGTCGAACACCGGGGAGCTGTTTTTT. Translation gives CASSRAGQSNTGELFF.

The chain combines TRBV6-5 with TRBJ2-5, with D perhaps TRBD2 (6 bases). The CDR3 spans 13 residues. The ends were cut back, 6 bases at V and 4 bases at J, with 12 bases in the middle. Germline CDR1 MNHEY, CDR2 SVGAGI. The CDR3 nucleotides are TGTGCCAGCAGATATCGGAGGGGAGAGACCCAGTACTTC. Translation: CASRYRRGETQYF.

The chain uses TRBV29-1 and TRBJ1-1; no clear D gene. Germline V gene data show CDR1 as SQVTM and CDR2 as ANQGSEA. Deletions cut 7 bases from V and 1 base from J, with 7 bases between. CDR3 length: 11 amino acids. CDR3 DNA: TGCAGCGGGAGTACGAACACTGAAGCTTTCTTT. The encoded protein is CSGSTNTEAFF.

V gene TRBV7-2 combines with J gene TRBJ2-1, with 10 bases that match TRBD2. The CDR3 sequence is 16 residues long. Germline trimming cut 5 bases from V and 6 bases from J; bases unmatched to any gene: 10. The germline V gene has CDR1 SGHTA and CDR2 FQGNSA. CDR3 bases: TGTGCCAGCAGCCCAGAGACCCTAGCGGGAGTCAATGAGCAGTTCTTC. The encoded protein is CASSPETLAGVNEQFF.

The V call is TRBV25-1, the J call TRBJ2-3; 8 positions agree with TRBD2. Germline assignment: CDR1 MGHDK and CDR2 SYGVNS. Trimming took 6 bases from V and 2 from J; bases not matched to a gene: 10. CDR3 size: 16 residues. The chain's CDR3 is CASRAGERELTDTQYF. In nucleotides, the CDR3 is TGTGCCAGCAGAGCCGGTGAGCGGGAGCTCACAGATACGCAGTATTTT.

This chain joins TRBV6-5 and TRBJ2-1; perhaps TRBD1 as D (6 bases). Trimming shortened V by 5 bases and J by 10 bases, and 12 bases separated the two germline ends. The CDR3 runs to 12 residues. Germline V gives CDR1 MNHEY, CDR2 SVGAGI. The CDR3 reads CASSPRGREQFF. The CDR3 nucleotides are TGTGCCAGCAGTCCCAGGGGAAGGGAGCAGTTCTTC.

J is TRBJ2-5 and V is TRBV9; TRBD2 is a possible D gene (6 bases). V gave up 0 bases and J gave up 3 bases, with 12 bases separating them. Germline V gives CDR1 SGDLS, CDR2 YYNGEE. The CDR3 length is 15 residues. CDR3 sequence reads: CASSVGIASEETQYF. As DNA, the CDR3 is TGTGCCAGCAGCGTAGGGATAGCTAGCGAAGAGACCCAGTACTTC.

The chain carries TRBV7-9 and TRBJ2-1; TRBD1 matches at 8 bases. CDR1 is SEHNR and CDR2 is FQNEAQ in the germline V gene (reference sequence). The CDR3 covers 15 residues. The trim removed 7 bases at V and 5 bases at J, leaving 10 bases unmatched. In DNA form, the CDR3 reads TGTGCCAGCAACCGCGCCGGACAGGGAAACAATGAGCAGTTCTTC. Protein: CASNRAGQGNNEQFF.